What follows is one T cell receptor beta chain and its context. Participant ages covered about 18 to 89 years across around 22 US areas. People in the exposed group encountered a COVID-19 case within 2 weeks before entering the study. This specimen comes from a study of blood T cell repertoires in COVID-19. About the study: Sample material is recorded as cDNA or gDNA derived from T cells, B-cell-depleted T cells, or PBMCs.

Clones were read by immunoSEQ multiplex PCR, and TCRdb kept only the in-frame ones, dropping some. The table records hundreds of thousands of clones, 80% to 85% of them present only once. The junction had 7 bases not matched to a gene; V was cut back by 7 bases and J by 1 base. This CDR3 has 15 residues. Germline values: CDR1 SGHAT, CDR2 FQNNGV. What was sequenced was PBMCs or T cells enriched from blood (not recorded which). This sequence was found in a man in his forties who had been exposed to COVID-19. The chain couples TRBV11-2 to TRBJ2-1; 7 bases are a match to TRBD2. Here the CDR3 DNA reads TGTGCCAGCACCTTCCTAGCGGTTTCCTACAATGAGCAGTTCTTC. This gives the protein CASTFLAVSYNEQFF.